What follows are 15 T cell receptor beta chains derived from one specimen sequenced in a study of T cells in tuberculosis. The repertoire was sequenced with immunoSEQ multiplex PCR; TCRdb's copy has only in-frame clones and lacks some. This sample has 55,000 to 70,000 clones, with 80% to 85% found just once. After thawing and overnight rest, PBMC were stained with GMM-loaded CD1B tetramer, viability dye and anti-CD3 for sorting. C32 glucose monomycolate from Rhodococcus equi was loaded onto the CD1B tetramers. Sequencing was carried out using CD1b-GMM tetramer-negative cells sorted from PBMCs. The receptor set was obtained from an adult woman with latent tuberculosis.

This chain joins TRBV10-2 and TRBJ2-4; tentatively, D is TRBD2 (5 bases). The CDR3 totals 21 residues. The V gene lost 3 bases and the J gene lost 7 bases, with 34 bases spanning the gap. Per the germline V gene, CDR1 is WSHSY and CDR2 is SAAADI. CDR3 residues: CASSDVVRAGRMGFPLNIQYF. The DNA for the CDR3 is TGCGCCAGCAGTGATGTAGTGAGGGCCGGTCGAATGGGATTCCCCCTTAACATTCAGTACTTC.

The gene calls are TRBV18 and TRBJ1-2, with 11 bases matching TRBD1. Germline values: CDR1 KGHSH, CDR2 LQKENI. CDR3 length equals 15 residues. The V and J ends lost 6 bases and 7 bases, in that order; junction bases with no gene match: 10. CDR3 DNA sequence: TGTGCCAGCTCGCCTGGACAGGGGGCGGAGATTGGCTACACCTTC. This translates into CASSPGQGAEIGYTF.

This sequence joins TRBV19 and TRBJ2-5; 8 bases map to TRBD1. Germline lookup yields CDR1 LNHDA and CDR2 SQIVND (reference sequence). V lost 7 bases to trimming and J lost 5 bases; unmatched junction nucleotides: 12. The CDR3 sequence is 15 residues long. In DNA form, the CDR3 reads TGTGCCAGTACGGACAGGGCCTCATCGGGGGAGACCCAGTACTTC. Translating it yields CASTDRASSGETQYF.

The rearrangement links TRBV19 to TRBJ1-5, with D unclear. This CDR3 is 13 amino acids long. Germline-derived CDR1 and CDR2 are LNHDA and SQIVND (reference sequence). The CDR3 loop reads CALGDGVLQPQHF. CDR3 nucleotides: TGTGCTCTCGGTGACGGGGTGCTTCAGCCCCAGCATTTT.

The V gene is TRBV4-2, the J gene TRBJ2-1; 8 nucleotides agree with TRBD2. Germline trimming cut 1 base from V and 4 bases from J; bases unmatched to any gene: 6. Looked up from germline, CDR1 is LGHNA and CDR2 is YNFKEQ. The CDR3 has 16 amino acids. The CDR3 nucleotides are TGTGCCAGCAGCCAAGCGCTTAGCGGGGCATACAATGAGCAGTTCTTC. It is translated as CASSQALSGAYNEQFF.

The chain employs TRBV7-2 and TRBJ1-1; TRBD1 is a possible D gene (5 bases). Trimming pared 4 bases from V and 11 bases from J, leaving 26 bases between. CDR1 is SGHTA, CDR2 FQGNSA, per germline. The CDR3 totals 16 residues. CDR3 amino acids: CASSSKLGGEGTRAFF. CDR3 nucleotides: TGTGCCAGCAGCTCCAAGCTGGGAGGGGAAGGCACAAGGGCTTTCTTT. Together with reference TRBV7-2 and TRBJ1-1, the CDR3 gives the full variable domain: GAGVSQSPSNKVTEKGKDVELRCDPISGHTALYWYRQSLGQGLEFLIYFQGNSAPDKSGLPSDRFSAERTGGSVSTLTIQRTQQEDSAVYLCASSSKLGGEGTRAFFGQGTRLTVV.

The chain recombines TRBV27 with TRBJ2-7; D is undetermined. Trimming stripped 3 bases from V and 2 bases from J, with 14 bases between. Germline V lookup: CDR1 MNHEY, CDR2 SMNVEV (reference sequence). The CDR3 loop spans 15 amino acids. The CDR3 is CASSFSRGLTYEQYF. CDR3 nucleotides: TGTGCCAGCAGTTTCTCGAGAGGTTTAACCTACGAGCAGTACTTC.

This chain uses TRBV11-3 with TRBJ2-7, with 7 nucleotides matching TRBD2. The CDR3 consists of 14 residues. Germline CDR1 and CDR2: SGHNT and YENEEA. The junction had 7 bases not matched to a gene; V was cut back by 1 base and J by 7 bases. This chain's CDR3 is CASSLGSGITEQYF. The CDR3 nucleotides read TGTGCCAGCAGCTTAGGAAGCGGGATTACGGAGCAGTACTTC.

The J gene is TRBJ1-3, the V gene TRBV6-6; no clear D gene. Trimming stripped 0 bases from V and 0 bases from J, with 9 bases between. The CDR3 contains 16 residues. CDR1 and CDR2 (germline): MNHNY, SVGAGI (reference sequence). The CDR3 nucleotides read TGTGCCAGCAGTTACTCGAAAACATACTCTGGAAACACCATATATTTT. It codes for CASSYSKTYSGNTIYF.

The chain combines TRBV6-6 with TRBJ1-2, with 7 nucleotides matching TRBD1. The CDR3 has 14 residues. CDR1 and CDR2 (germline): MNHNY, SVGAGI (reference sequence). The V segment lost 0 bases and the J segment 7 bases; nucleotides outside the gene matches: 5. The CDR3 DNA is TGTGCCAGCAGTTACTCCGCTTCAGGGGGTGGCTACACCTTC. It specifies CASSYSASGGGYTF.

The genes are TRBV28 and TRBJ2-7; 7 nucleotides match TRBD2. The CDR3 is made up of 11 amino acids. The ends lost 6 bases at V and 10 bases at J; junction bases unmatched: 6. Germline assignment: CDR1 MDHEN and CDR2 SYDVKM. CDR3 amino acids: CASSQGRGQYF. CDR3 DNA: TGTGCCAGCAGCCAAGGGAGGGGCCAGTACTTC. The full variable domain, in which reference TRBV28 and TRBJ2-7 provide the parts outside the CDR3, is DVKVTQSSRYLVKRTGEKVFLECVQDMDHENMFWYRQDPGLGLRLIYFSYDVKMKEKGDIPEGYSVSREKKERFSLILESASTNQTSMYLCASSQGRGQYFGPGTRLTVT.

This clone showed up just a few times. This chain links TRBV7-9 with TRBJ2-7, with 10 bases that match TRBD2. The V gene's germline CDR1 is SEHNR and CDR2 FQNEAQ (reference sequence). The CDR3 totals 15 residues. Trimming removed 4 bases from V and 0 bases from J; junction bases left unmatched: 3. CDR3 DNA: TGTGCCAGCAGCTCTAGCGGGAGTAACTCCTACGAGCAGTACTTC. Amino acid sequence: CASSSSGSNSYEQYF.

The chain links TRBV4-3 to TRBJ2-2; possible D gene TRBD2, 5 bases. This CDR3 is built from 14 residues. Germline assignment: CDR1 LGHNA and CDR2 YSLEER. Deletions cut 2 bases from V and 5 bases from J, with 9 bases between. CDR3 sequence reads: CASSQQDWTGELFF. CDR3 nucleotide sequence: TGCGCCAGCAGCCAACAGGACTGGACCGGGGAGCTGTTTTTT.

The genes are TRBV29-1 and TRBJ2-4; D not resolved. This CDR3 has 13 residues. CDR1 SQVTM and CDR2 ANQGSEA come from the germline V gene. The V gene lost 2 bases and the J gene lost 5 bases, with 10 bases spanning the gap. For the CDR3, the DNA is TGCAGCGTTGAAAGCGACGGAGAAAACATTCAGTACTTC. This translates into CSVESDGENIQYF.

This chain links TRBV18 with TRBJ1-1; TRBD1 agrees at 7 bases. V was clipped by 4 bases and J by 2 bases; unmatched bases: 7. The CDR3 contains 15 residues. Germline values: CDR1 KGHSH, CDR2 LQKENI. The CDR3 loop is CASSLLDRANTEAFF. Here the CDR3 DNA reads TGTGCCAGCTCACTCCTCGACAGGGCCAACACTGAAGCTTTCTTT. The complete variable domain, with remaining parts taken from reference TRBV18 and TRBJ1-1, reads NAGVMQNPRHLVRRRGQEARLRCSPMKGHSHVYWYRQLPEEGLKFMVYLQKENIIDESGMPKERFSAEFPKEGPSILRIQQVVRGDSAAYFCASSLLDRANTEAFFGQGTRLTVV.